This TCR beta chain was captured by sequencing in a study of T cell changes during pregnancy in multiple sclerosis. The CDR3 is 14 amino acids. Losses at the gene ends were 8 bases for V and 2 bases for J; bases not matched to a gene: 7. Per the germline V gene, CDR1 is WSHSY and CDR2 is SAAADI. TCRdb keeps only in-frame clones here, not all; method: immunoSEQ multiplex PCR. The top ten clones hold 2.9% of a sample with approximately 46,000 clones, under 95% of them seen once. Sequenced here: CD8+ T cells from peripheral blood mononuclear cells, sampled in the second trimester of pregnancy. The chain recombines TRBV10-2 with TRBJ2-5; 8 bases align to TRBD1. This clonotype originated in a female donor with multiple sclerosis, enrolled in a pregnancy study. The CDR3 loop is CASEGTGIQETQYF. CDR3 bases: TGCGCCAGCGAAGGGACAGGTATACAAGAGACCCAGTACTTC.